Listed below are T cell receptor beta chains from one sample, sequenced in a study of blood T cell repertoires in COVID-19. The table came from immunoSEQ multiplex PCR; TCRdb's copy has only in-frame clones and leaves some out. The repertoire consists of 140,000 to 150,000 clones, with 82% occurring once and the leading ten covering approximately 14%. The sequenced sample consisted of peripheral blood. The receptors shown here come from a human donor with acute or convalescent COVID-19. The donor label of this sample is uncertain. CDR3s include the opening cysteine and the closing phenylalanine or tryptophan.

TRBV5-1 | 16 | CASSLEAGVGNSPLHF
TRBV6-2/TRBV6-3 | 16 | CASSYSKRGTNYGYTF
TRBV5-1 | 14 | CASSPTPGEYGYTF
TRBV4-1 | 18 | CASSRGQDRDTGDKGYTF
TRBV4-1 | 18 | CASSQGVGSLSSYNEQFF
TRBV19 | 14 | CASSWGQGGSPLHF
TRBV5-4 | 16 | CASSTGLAGQQETQYF
TRBV6-2/TRBV6-3 | 17 | CASSYSKTGGVHNEQFF
TRBV5-1 | 14 | CASSTGPGETEAFF
TRBV15 | 15 | CATSRDYDRAIGAFF
TRBV19 | 14 | CASSIAGQGGGYTF
TRBV10-2 | 15 | CASSEQGVGNTEAFF